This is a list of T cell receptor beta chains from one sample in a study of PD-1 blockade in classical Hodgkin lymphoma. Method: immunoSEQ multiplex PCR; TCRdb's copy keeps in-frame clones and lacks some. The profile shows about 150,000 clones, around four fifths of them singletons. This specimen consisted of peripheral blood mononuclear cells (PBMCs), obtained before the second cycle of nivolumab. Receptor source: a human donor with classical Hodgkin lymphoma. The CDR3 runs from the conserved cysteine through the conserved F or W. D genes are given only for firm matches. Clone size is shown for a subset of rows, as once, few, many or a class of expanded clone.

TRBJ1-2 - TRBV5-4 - CASSLAGPSNGYTF TGTGCCAGCAGCTTGGCAGGCCCAAGTAATGGCTACACCTTC
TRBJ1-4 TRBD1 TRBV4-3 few CASSQDLDRGEKLFF TGCGCCAGCAGCCAAGATTTAGACAGGGGAGAAAAACTGTTTTTT
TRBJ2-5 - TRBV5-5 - CASSPSIPLGGETQYF TGTGCCAGCAGCCCATCAATCCCCCTAGGAGGGGAGACCCAGTACTTC
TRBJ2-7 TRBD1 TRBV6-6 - CATHRGLHEQYF TGTGCCACCCACAGGGGGCTCCACGAGCAGTACTTC
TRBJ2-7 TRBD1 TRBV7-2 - CASSSPRTGTHEQYF TGTGCCAGCAGCTCCCCAAGGACAGGGACCCACGAGCAGTACTTC
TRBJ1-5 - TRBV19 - CASSISSRPSNQPQHF TGTGCCAGTAGTATCTCCAGCCGCCCAAGCAATCAGCCCCAGCATTTT
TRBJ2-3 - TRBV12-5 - CASGLVQGGADTQYF TGTGCTAGTGGTTTGGTACAAGGAGGGGCAGATACGCAGTATTTT
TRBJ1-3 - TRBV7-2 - CASSWARGSSGNTIYF TGTGCCAGCAGCTGGGCTCGAGGGAGCTCTGGAAACACCATATATTTT
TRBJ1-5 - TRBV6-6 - CASSYFLQPQHF TGTGCCAGCAGTTACTTTCTTCAGCCCCAGCATTTT
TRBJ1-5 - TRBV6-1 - CASSWDFKGSQPQHF TGTGCCAGCAGTTGGGATTTCAAGGGAAGCCAGCCCCAGCATTTT
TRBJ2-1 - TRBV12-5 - CASGLERVWYYNEQFF TGTGCTAGTGGTTTGGAAAGGGTTTGGTATTACAATGAGCAGTTCTTC
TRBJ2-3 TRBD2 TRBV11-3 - CASSKTSGSATDTQYF TGTGCCAGCAGCAAAACTAGCGGGAGCGCAACAGATACGCAGTATTTT
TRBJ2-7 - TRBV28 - CASRLGGGDEQYF TGTGCCAGCAGGTTGGGAGGGGGCGACGAGCAGTACTTC
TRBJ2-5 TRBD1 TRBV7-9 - CASSPGQGARETQYF TGTGCCAGCAGCCCTGGACAGGGGGCGCGAGAGACCCAGTACTTC
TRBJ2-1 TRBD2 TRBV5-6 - CASSVVKLAGVSEQFF TGTGCCAGCAGTGTGGTGAAACTAGCGGGAGTAAGTGAGCAGTTCTTC
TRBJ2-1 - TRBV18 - CASSPRNNEQFF TGTGCCAGCTCACCAAGAAATAATGAGCAGTTCTTC
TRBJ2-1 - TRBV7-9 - CASSLRALYYNEQFF TGTGCCAGCAGCTTAAGGGCCCTCTACTACAATGAGCAGTTCTTC
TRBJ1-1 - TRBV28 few CASGEAFF TGTGCCAGCGGTGAAGCTTTCTTT
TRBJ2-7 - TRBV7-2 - CASSSLRSSYEQYF TGTGCCAGCAGCTCCCTCAGATCTTCCTACGAGCAGTACTTC
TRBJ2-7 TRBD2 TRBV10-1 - CASRITSGKYEQYF TGCGCCAGCAGGATCACTAGCGGAAAATACGAGCAGTACTTC
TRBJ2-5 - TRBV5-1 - CASSHSPGRETQYF TGCGCCAGCAGCCACAGTCCCGGTCGGGAGACCCAGTACTTC
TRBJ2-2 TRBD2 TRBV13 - CASSLVGEGNGELFF TGTGCCAGCAGCTTAGTAGGGGAGGGGAACGGGGAGCTGTTTTTT
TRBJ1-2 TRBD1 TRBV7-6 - CASTPQVGQGAYGYTF TGTGCCAGCACCCCCCAGGTGGGACAGGGCGCCTATGGCTACACCTTC
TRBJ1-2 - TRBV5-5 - CASSPVPFSPPNYGYTF TGTGCCAGCAGCCCGGTTCCCTTTTCCCCCCCTAACTATGGCTACACCTTC
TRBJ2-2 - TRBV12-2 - CASRPPALRDRGPLYTGELFF TGTGCAAGTCGCCCGCCGGCGCTCCGGGACAGGGGGCCGTTGTATACCGGGGAGCTGTTTTTT
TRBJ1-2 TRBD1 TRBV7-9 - CASSLMDRVGGYTF TGTGCCAGCAGCTTAATGGACAGGGTTGGTGGCTACACCTTC
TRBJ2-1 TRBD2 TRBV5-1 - CASSLVTSGGADEQFF TGCGCCAGCAGCTTGGTGACTAGCGGGGGGGCCGATGAGCAGTTCTTC